Listed here are 17 T cell receptor beta chains from one sample, sequenced in a study of cytomegalovirus exposure and HLA in healthy donors. The PCR had 60 Vbeta and 13 Jbeta primers. The repertoire was sequenced with immunoSEQ multiplex PCR; TCRdb's copy has only in-frame clones and lacks some. Of some 180,000 clones listed, approximately 85% are singletons. Sequencing was performed on PBMCs. These receptors all come from a woman in her 50s in good health and CMV-seronegative.

The CDR3 nucleotides are TGTGCCAGCAGCTTCGGACAGGGGTATGGCTACACCTTC. It translates to CASSFGQGYGYTF. The chain links TRBV7-9 to TRBJ1-2, with 9 bases fitting TRBD1. V shed 3 bases, J shed 5 bases, and the junction held 1 base outside the gene matches. The CDR3 totals 13 residues. Per the germline V gene, CDR1 is SEHNR and CDR2 is FQNEAQ (reference sequence).

The chain links TRBV7-9 to TRBJ2-2; 10 nucleotides line up with TRBD2. Germline trimming cut 1 base from V and 3 bases from J; bases unmatched to any gene: 2. CDR3 length: 16 amino acids. The germline gives CDR1 SEHNR, CDR2 FQNEAQ (reference sequence). The CDR3 protein is CASSLDGTSDTGELFF. In DNA, the CDR3 is TGTGCCAGCAGCTTAGACGGGACTAGCGACACCGGGGAGCTGTTTTTT.

The chain couples TRBV6-1 to TRBJ2-3, with D possibly being TRBD2 (6 bases). V lost 8 bases and J lost 1, with 13 bases in between. CDR3 length equals 14 residues. In germline, CDR1 is MNHNS, CDR2 SASEGT. DNA for the CDR3: TGTGCCAGCTTAGCGGATTGGGGCACAGATACGCAGTATTTT. Encoded protein: CASLADWGTDTQYF.

J is TRBJ1-5 and V is TRBV7-2; D call uncertain. CDR3 length: 14 residues. CDR1 is SGHTA and CDR2 is FQGNSA in the germline V gene. The V end was cut by 6 bases, the J end by 2 bases, with 11 bases between. The CDR3 spells CASSYTRGNQPQHF. CDR3 DNA sequence: TGTGCCAGCAGTTATACACGGGGCAATCAGCCCCAGCATTTT. Full variable domain (remainder filled in from reference TRBV7-2 and TRBJ1-5): GAGVSQSPSNKVTEKGKDVELRCDPISGHTALYWYRQSLGQGLEFLIYFQGNSAPDKSGLPSDRFSAERTGGSVSTLTIQRTQQEDSAVYLCASSYTRGNQPQHFGDGTRLSIL.

The chain has TRBV5-1 and TRBJ2-7; 7 positions agree with TRBD2. J lost 0 bases, V lost 7 bases, and 7 bases had no gene match. The V gene's germline CDR1 is SGHRS and CDR2 YFSETQ. This CDR3 contains 14 residues. As DNA, the CDR3 is TGCGCCAGCGGAAGATTAGCGGGCTCCTACGAGCAGTACTTC. Translated, it gives CASGRLAGSYEQYF.

Only a few counts were recorded for this clone. This chain uses TRBV2 with TRBJ2-2; TRBD2 agrees at 8 bases. CDR1 and CDR2 (germline): SNHLY, FYNNEI. The V segment lost 6 bases and the J segment 2 bases; nucleotides outside the gene matches: 8. CDR3 length: 16 amino acids. The CDR3 spells CASRAPGLVNTGELFF. CDR3 nucleotides: TGTGCCAGCAGAGCCCCGGGACTAGTAAACACCGGGGAGCTGTTTTTT.

The genes are TRBV28 and TRBJ2-7; TRBD2 matches 10 bases. Germline assignment: CDR1 MDHEN and CDR2 SYDVKM. Trimming at V came to 5 bases and at J to 7 bases, leaving 11 bases not matched to a gene. The CDR3 covers 15 residues. The CDR3 nucleotides read TGTGCCAGCAGTGGCCCAGCGGGAGGGCCGTATGAGCAGTACTTC. As protein: CASSGPAGGPYEQYF.

Written as DNA, the CDR3 is TGTGCCTGGAGCAGAGGACTATATTACGAGCAGTACTTC. Translated, it gives CAWSRGLYYEQYF. The genes are TRBV30 and TRBJ2-7; D may be TRBD2 (6 bases). Germline-derived CDR1 and CDR2 are GTSNPN and SVGIG (reference sequence). The CDR3 runs to 13 residues. The V end lost 3 bases, the J end lost 4 bases, and 13 bases lay between the germline ends.

J is TRBJ1-1 and V is TRBV27, with 10 bases aligning to TRBD1. The CDR3 loop spans 17 amino acids. Looked up from germline, CDR1 is MNHEY and CDR2 is SMNVEV (reference sequence). Unmatched junction bases numbered 13, after V lost 4 bases and J lost 5 bases. The CDR3 spells CASSSGQGSLGRTEAFF. The DNA of the CDR3 is TGTGCCAGCAGTTCGGGACAGGGGTCTCTTGGTAGAACTGAAGCTTTCTTT.

The chain uses TRBV27 and TRBJ1-5, with 9 bases aligning to TRBD1. The junction had 7 bases not matched to a gene; V was cut back by 4 bases and J by 6 bases. Germline V gene lookup returns CDR1 MNHEY and CDR2 SMNVEV (reference sequence). The CDR3 sequence is 15 residues long. CDR3 sequence reads: CASSSRDRVSQPQHF. DNA for the CDR3: TGTGCCAGCAGTTCCCGGGACAGGGTCAGTCAGCCCCAGCATTTT.

This chain connects TRBV19 to TRBJ1-5, with 7 bases fitting TRBD1. Looked up from germline, CDR1 is LNHDA and CDR2 is SQIVND (reference sequence). The V gene end was trimmed by 3 bases and the J gene end by 6 bases; junction bases not matched to a gene: 8. The CDR3 runs 15 residues. The CDR3 sequence is CASSIATRGSQPQHF. For the CDR3, the DNA is TGTGCCAGTAGTATCGCGACCAGGGGGAGTCAGCCCCAGCATTTT.

This chain joins TRBV18 and TRBJ1-1; D gene uncertain. This CDR3 is built from 13 residues. Germline V lookup: CDR1 KGHSH, CDR2 LQKENI. With 4 bases removed from V and 1 base from J, the gap between germline ends came to 7 bases. CDR3 region: CASSRTENTEAFF. The CDR3, as DNA: TGTGCCAGCTCACGGACTGAGAACACTGAAGCTTTCTTT. The full variable domain, its missing parts supplied by reference TRBV18 and TRBJ1-1, is NAGVMQNPRHLVRRRGQEARLRCSPMKGHSHVYWYRQLPEEGLKFMVYLQKENIIDESGMPKERFSAEFPKEGPSILRIQQVVRGDSAAYFCASSRTENTEAFFGQGTRLTVV.

The chain is built from TRBV7-8 and TRBJ2-1; 10 bases match TRBD2. Trimming removed 4 bases from V and 4 bases from J; junction bases left unmatched: 4. The V gene's germline CDR1 is SGHVS and CDR2 FQNEAQ. This CDR3 comprises 15 residues. CDR3 protein: CASSSDSGRYNEQFF. CDR3 in DNA: TGTGCCAGCAGCTCCGATAGCGGGAGGTACAATGAGCAGTTCTTC.

The J gene is TRBJ2-1, the V gene TRBV6-1, with TRBD2 matching over 11 bases. J was trimmed by 3 bases and V by 6 bases; bases with no gene match: 1. The CDR3 sequence is 14 residues long. Germline CDR1 is MNHNS and CDR2 is SASEGT. The CDR3 bases are TGTGCCAGCAGGACTAGCGGGATCTACAATGAGCAGTTCTTC. This gives the protein CASRTSGIYNEQFF.

The chain employs TRBV9 and TRBJ2-5, with 12 positions matching TRBD2. The CDR3 length is 16 residues. Losses at the gene ends were 0 bases for V and 4 bases for J; bases not matched to a gene: 4. CDR1 is SGDLS, CDR2 YYNGEE, per germline. DNA for the CDR3: TGTGCCAGCAGCGTAGGACTAGCGGGAGATGCAGAGACCCAGTACTTC. Its translation is CASSVGLAGDAETQYF. The variable domain in full, with the rest retrieved from reference TRBV9 and TRBJ2-5, is DSGVTQTPKHLITATGQRVTLRCSPRSGDLSVYWYQQSLDQGLQFLIQYYNGEERAKGNILERFSAQQFPDLHSELNLSSLELGDSALYFCASSVGLAGDAETQYFGPGTRLLVL.

V usage is TRBV5-1 and J usage is TRBJ2-1; D might be TRBD1 (5 bases). The CDR3 extends over 15 amino acids. Germline V gene data show CDR1 as SGHRS and CDR2 as YFSETQ. V lost 2 bases, J lost 1 base, and 10 bases lay in between. DNA of the CDR3: TGCGCCAGCAGCTTTAGGGGTTTTTCCTACAATGAGCAGTTCTTC. Amino acids: CASSFRGFSYNEQFF.

The chain carries TRBV9 and TRBJ2-1; the match to TRBD2 covers 15 bases. The CDR3 is 16 amino acids. Losses at the gene ends were 2 bases for V and 4 bases for J; bases not matched to a gene: 1. The germline gives CDR1 SGDLS, CDR2 YYNGEE. DNA of the CDR3: TGTGCCAGCAGCGTCGGACTAGCGGGAGGGTACAATGAGCAGTTCTTC. It encodes CASSVGLAGGYNEQFF. The full variable domain, in which reference TRBV9 and TRBJ2-1 provide the parts outside the CDR3, is DSGVTQTPKHLITATGQRVTLRCSPRSGDLSVYWYQQSLDQGLQFLIQYYNGEERAKGNILERFSAQQFPDLHSELNLSSLELGDSALYFCASSVGLAGGYNEQFFGPGTRLTVL.